A single sample gave rise to the 18 T cell receptor beta chains below, sequenced in a study of cytomegalovirus exposure and HLA in healthy donors. PCR amplification relied on 60 Vbeta primers (plus 13 Jbeta primers). The data were produced by immunoSEQ multiplex PCR, yet TCRdb's version contains in-frame clones alone and is incomplete. The table lists roughly 120,000 clones, about 81% of them singletons. What was sequenced was PBMCs. The receptors here all came from a woman aged 30 to 39 in good health and CMV-seronegative.

This clone was counted once. The chain uses TRBV5-1 and TRBJ2-7, with D possibly TRBD1 on 6 matching bases. The CDR3 totals 14 residues. Germline V gene sequence: CDR1 SGHRS, CDR2 YFSETQ. Trimming removed 4 bases from V and 1 base from J, with 12 bases in between. The CDR3 DNA reads TGCGCCAGCAGCCCTCTTGGGACATCCTACGAGCAGTACTTC. Encoded protein: CASSPLGTSYEQYF.

This clone was detected only once. This sequence joins TRBV29-1 and TRBJ2-5, with D perhaps matching TRBD2 (6 bases). The CDR3 consists of 14 residues. CDR1 and CDR2 from the germline V gene are SQVTM and ANQGSEA. With 1 base removed from V and 1 base from J, the gap between germline ends came to 10 bases. CDR3 DNA sequence: TGCAGCGTTGAAGGAGGTAGCGGCCAAGAGACCCAGTACTTC. Translated: CSVEGGSGQETQYF.

CDR3 nucleotides: TGTGCCAGTAGCGTACAGGGGTTTTACGGAAACACCATATATTTT. Translation gives CASSVQGFYGNTIYF. The rearrangement uses TRBV19 and TRBJ1-3; 7 nucleotides align to TRBD1. Germline V CDR1 and CDR2: LNHDA, SQIVND (reference sequence). This CDR3 has 15 amino acids. Trimming at V came to 6 bases and at J to 4 bases, leaving 9 bases not matched to a gene.

CDR3: CASSLGVRAGRTDTQYF. Here the CDR3 DNA reads TGCGCCAGCAGCCTCGGGGTTAGGGCGGGGAGGACAGATACGCAGTATTTT. The chain joins TRBV4-1 to TRBJ2-3; D is perhaps TRBD2 (6 bases). Germline V lookup: CDR1 MGHRA, CDR2 YSYEKL. This CDR3 is 17 amino acids long. V lost 4 bases, J lost 3 bases, and 20 bases lay in between.

The CDR3 sequence: CASSQTWVGTDTQYF. The CDR3 DNA sequence: TGCGCCAGCAGCCAGACTTGGGTCGGCACAGATACGCAGTATTTT. V gene TRBV4-1 combines with J gene TRBJ2-3; no clear D. The V end was cut by 3 bases, the J end by 1 base, with 11 bases between. Germline V lookup: CDR1 MGHRA, CDR2 YSYEKL. This CDR3 region has 15 residues.

The chain has TRBV7-2 and TRBJ2-7; D is possibly TRBD2 (6 bases). Germline V gene lookup returns CDR1 SGHTA and CDR2 FQGNSA. The length of the CDR3 is 15 residues. Deletions cut 5 bases from V and 4 bases from J, with 18 bases between. In DNA form, the CDR3 reads TGTGCCAGCAGCCGAGGAGGGGCCCATAATTACGAGCAGTACTTC. It specifies CASSRGGAHNYEQYF.

The chain is built from TRBV6-5 and TRBJ1-1, with D hard to call. The V end was cut by 11 bases, the J end by 1 base, with 8 bases between. This CDR3 comprises 11 residues. Germline CDR1 and CDR2: MNHEY and SVGAGI. The CDR3 is CACGPNTEAFF. CDR3 DNA: TGTGCCTGCGGTCCGAACACTGAAGCTTTCTTT.

The gene calls are TRBV9 and TRBJ1-1, with a weak D call TRBD1 (6 bases). The CDR3 contains 15 residues. The germline CDR1 and CDR2 sequences are SGDLS and YYNGEE. V was pared by 4 bases and J by 4 bases, with 17 bases between. CDR3 bases: TGTGCCAGCAGCCCTTCACAGGGAATGTTCACTGAAGCTTTCTTT. Translation gives CASSPSQGMFTEAFF.

This CDR3 reads CASSPPGQLNTGELFF. As DNA, the CDR3 is TGTGCCAGCTCACCTCCGGGACAGCTTAACACCGGGGAGCTGTTTTTT. The rearrangement uses TRBV18 and TRBJ2-2, with 7 bases that match TRBD1. The CDR3 sequence is 16 residues long. The J segment lost 2 bases and the V segment lost 3 bases, leaving 6 bases of the junction unmatched. Germline CDR1 and CDR2: KGHSH and LQKENI.

V gene TRBV2 combines with J gene TRBJ2-7; D is unresolved. V lost 6 bases and J lost 0, with 9 bases in between. The CDR3 runs 13 residues. Germline lookup yields CDR1 SNHLY and CDR2 FYNNEI. The DNA for the CDR3 is TGTGCCAGCAGACCTGACACCTCCTACGAGCAGTACTTC. Protein product: CASRPDTSYEQYF. The whole variable domain, filled in from reference TRBV2 and TRBJ2-7, reads EPEVTQTPSHQVTQMGQEVILRCVPISNHLYFYWYRQILGQKVEFLVSFYNNEISEKSEIFDDQFSVERPDGSNFTLKIRSTKLEDSAMYFCASRPDTSYEQYFGPGTRLTVT.

The rearrangement uses TRBV6-5 and TRBJ2-3, with TRBD2 matching 9 bases. Trimming removed 2 bases from V and 4 bases from J; junction bases left unmatched: 4. The CDR3 consists of 15 residues. The germline V gene encodes CDR1 MNHEY and CDR2 SVGAGI. CDR3 protein: CASSYGVAGADTQYF. As DNA, the CDR3 is TGTGCCAGCAGTTACGGAGTAGCGGGAGCAGATACGCAGTATTTT.

For this clone: The junction differs from germline at one of its ends, possibly a read error. The J gene is TRBJ2-1, the V gene TRBV7-7; 8 bases are a match to TRBD1. Germline V gives CDR1 SSHAT, CDR2 FNYEAQ (reference sequence). This CDR3 is built from 13 residues. Written as DNA, the CDR3 is TGTGCTAGCAGCCGGCAGGGGGCGAATGAGCAGTTCTTC. Its protein product is CASSRQGANEQFF.

This chain connects TRBV18 to TRBJ1-3; D might be TRBD1 (5 bases). There are 15 residues in the CDR3. Trimming removed 4 bases from V and 0 bases from J, with 10 bases in between. The V gene's germline CDR1 is KGHSH and CDR2 LQKENI. CDR3 sequence (DNA): TGTGCCAGCTCACTGGGGCAGAGCTCTGGAAACACCATATATTTT. It is translated as CASSLGQSSGNTIYF. The whole variable domain, remainder taken from reference TRBV18 and TRBJ1-3, is NAGVMQNPRHLVRRRGQEARLRCSPMKGHSHVYWYRQLPEEGLKFMVYLQKENIIDESGMPKERFSAEFPKEGPSILRIQQVVRGDSAAYFCASSLGQSSGNTIYFGEGSWLTVV.

The rearrangement uses TRBV19 and TRBJ1-5; 11 nucleotides line up with TRBD1. The germline CDR1 and CDR2 sequences are LNHDA and SQIVND (reference sequence). The CDR3 totals 17 residues. The ends lost 6 bases at V and 7 bases at J; junction bases unmatched: 14. CDR3 coding DNA: TGTGCCAGTAGCCCCCGGGACAGGGGGTCTGGCGGCCAGCCCCAGCATTTT. Its translation: CASSPRDRGSGGQPQHF. Drawing the rest from reference TRBV19 and TRBJ1-5, the complete variable domain is DGGITQSPKYLFRKEGQNVTLSCEQNLNHDAMYWYRQDPGQGLRLIYYSQIVNDFQKGDIAEGYSVSREKKESFPLTVTSAQKNPTAFYLCASSPRDRGSGGQPQHFGDGTRLSIL.

This chain joins TRBV4-3 and TRBJ1-2; D possibly corresponds to TRBD1 (5 bases). Trimming removed 1 base at V and 6 bases at J, with 9 bases between. This CDR3 contains 13 residues. Per germline, CDR1 LGHNA and CDR2 YSLEER. CDR3 DNA sequence: TGCGCCAGCAGCCAAGCGCAGGGTAATGGCTACACCTTC. Translated: CASSQAQGNGYTF.

This sequence joins TRBV5-5 and TRBJ2-7, with D possibly matching TRBD1 (6 bases). The V gene's germline CDR1 is SGHKS and CDR2 YYEKEE (reference sequence). This CDR3 is built from 14 residues. The germline V and J ends were trimmed by 4 bases and 2 bases, with 13 bases remaining between them. For the CDR3, the DNA is TGTGCCAGCAGCCCCACAGGGACCACCTACGAGCAGTACTTC. Translation gives CASSPTGTTYEQYF.

There are a few counts of this clone. This rearrangement joins TRBV11-3 to TRBJ1-1, with D possibly being TRBD1 (5 bases). Trimming took off 5 bases at V and 1 base at J, with 11 bases between the two ends. The CDR3 covers 14 residues. CDR1 and CDR2 (germline): SGHNT, YENEEA. The CDR3 sequence: CASSLGLENTEAFF. The CDR3 nucleotides are TGTGCCAGCAGCCTGGGACTTGAGAACACTGAAGCTTTCTTT.

V usage is TRBV7-8 and J usage is TRBJ2-6; 7 positions match TRBD2. The CDR3 covers 17 residues. Germline trimming cut 5 bases from V and 0 bases from J; bases unmatched to any gene: 7. Per germline, CDR1 SGHVS and CDR2 FQNEAQ. This CDR3 is CASSPRGESSGANVLTF. CDR3 nucleotide sequence: TGTGCCAGCAGCCCCCGGGGGGAGAGCTCTGGGGCCAACGTCCTGACTTTC.